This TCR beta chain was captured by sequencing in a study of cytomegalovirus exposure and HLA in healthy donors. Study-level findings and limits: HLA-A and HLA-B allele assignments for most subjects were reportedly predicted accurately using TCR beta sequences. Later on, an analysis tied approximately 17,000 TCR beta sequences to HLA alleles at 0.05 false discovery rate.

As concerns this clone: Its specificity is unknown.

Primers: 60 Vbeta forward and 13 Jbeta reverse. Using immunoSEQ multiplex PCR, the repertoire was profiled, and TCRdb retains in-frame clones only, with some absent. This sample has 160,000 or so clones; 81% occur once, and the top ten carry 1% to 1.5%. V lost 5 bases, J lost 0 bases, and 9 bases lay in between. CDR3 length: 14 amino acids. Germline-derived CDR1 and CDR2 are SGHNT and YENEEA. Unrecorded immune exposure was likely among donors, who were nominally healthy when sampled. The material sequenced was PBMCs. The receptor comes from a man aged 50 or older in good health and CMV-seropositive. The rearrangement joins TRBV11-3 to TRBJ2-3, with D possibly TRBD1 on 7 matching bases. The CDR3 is CASSPGGSTDTQYF. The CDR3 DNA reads TGTGCCAGCAGCCCAGGGGGGAGCACAGATACGCAGTATTTT.